These 32 T cell receptor beta chains originate from one sample sequenced in a study of blood T cell repertoires in COVID-19 (TCRdb year 2020). Libraries were made using the immunoSEQ multiplex PCR assay. Drawn from immuneACCESS, this table holds only the in-frame rearrangements with V and J called that TCRdb kept. Clones are partly lost; checked studies trace under half to an unresolved V gene and leave the rest unexplained. The sample records about 200,000 clones, around 92% of which are singletons. 3% to 4% of the sample comes from the top ten. The sequencing input was PBMCs or T cells enriched from blood (not recorded which). The source is a woman in her 30s with acute COVID-19.

This clone was detected once. This chain uses TRBV6-1 with TRBJ1-1; D may be TRBD1 (5 bases). Trimming stripped 2 bases from V and 6 bases from J, with 19 bases between. This CDR3 contains 16 residues. CDR1 and CDR2 from the germline V gene are MNHNS and SASEGT. CDR3 sequence reads: CASSELGRREEPEAFF. CDR3 in DNA: TGTGCCAGCAGTGAATTGGGACGGAGGGAGGAGCCTGAAGCTTTCTTT.

This clone was seen a single time. As DNA, the CDR3 is TGTGCCAGTAACCTCCCAGAGAACACTGAAGCTTTCTTT. Amino acid sequence: CASNLPENTEAFF. This chain links TRBV19 with TRBJ1-1; D is ambiguous. The CDR3 covers 13 residues. Trimming pared 7 bases from V and 1 base from J, leaving 10 bases between. From germline, CDR1 is LNHDA and CDR2 SQIVND (reference sequence).

The V gene is TRBV7-2, the J gene TRBJ1-2, with 9 bases fitting TRBD1. The CDR3 runs to 14 residues. Per the germline V gene, CDR1 is SGHTA and CDR2 is FQGNSA. After removal of 7 bases from V and 7 bases from J, the junction contained 10 bases not matched to a gene. CDR3 bases: TGTGCCAGCAACCAACCCGGGACAGGGATTGGCTACACCTTC. It is translated as CASNQPGTGIGYTF.

This chain joins TRBV29-1 and TRBJ2-5, with D tentatively TRBD2 (5 bases). The CDR3 consists of 14 residues. Trimming cost V 6 bases and J 0 bases, with 14 bases left between them. CDR1 SQVTM and CDR2 ANQGSEA come from the germline V gene. The CDR3 reads CSVASSGHQETQYF. Here the CDR3 DNA reads TGCAGCGTGGCATCGAGCGGTCACCAAGAGACCCAGTACTTC.

This chain joins TRBV30 and TRBJ1-1; D gene uncertain. The V end lost 0 bases, the J end lost 1 base, and 6 bases lay between the germline ends. This CDR3 is 13 amino acids long. Germline V gives CDR1 GTSNPN, CDR2 SVGIG (reference sequence). CDR3 sequence: CAWSVQENTEAFF. As DNA, the CDR3 is TGTGCCTGGAGTGTGCAGGAGAACACTGAAGCTTTCTTT.

This clone appeared a single time. The chain combines TRBV28 with TRBJ2-7, with D possibly matching TRBD1 (5 bases). The CDR3 is made up of 12 amino acids. Trimming took 8 bases from V and 0 from J, leaving 8 bases between them. Germline loops: CDR1 MDHEN, CDR2 SYDVKM. This CDR3 is CASVGASYEQYF. The CDR3 DNA follows: TGTGCCAGCGTAGGGGCCTCCTACGAGCAGTACTTC.

The chain couples TRBV25-1 to TRBJ1-1; tentative D call: TRBD1 (6 bases). V lost 3 bases, J lost 3 bases, and 14 bases lay in between. This CDR3 has 15 residues. Germline V lookup: CDR1 MGHDK, CDR2 SYGVNS. The chain's CDR3 is CASSDLDSLHTEAFF. The CDR3 DNA sequence: TGTGCCAGCAGTGATCTGGACAGCCTGCACACTGAAGCTTTCTTT.

The genes are TRBV9 and TRBJ1-1, with D tentatively TRBD1 (6 bases). The germline CDR1 and CDR2 sequences are SGDLS and YYNGEE. CDR3 length: 15 residues. V gave up 0 bases and J gave up 2 bases, with 11 bases separating them. The CDR3 bases are TGTGCCAGCAGCGTAGTAGGCAGGGGTAACACTGAAGCTTTCTTT. It yields the protein CASSVVGRGNTEAFF.

This clone showed up just once. The V call is TRBV18, the J call TRBJ1-1, with 7 bases identical to TRBD1. This CDR3 spans 15 amino acids. In germline, CDR1 is KGHSH, CDR2 LQKENI. V shed 5 bases, J shed 0 bases, and the junction held 6 bases outside the gene matches. This CDR3 is CASSGTARMNTEAFF. The CDR3, as DNA: TGTGCCAGCTCAGGGACAGCGCGGATGAACACTGAAGCTTTCTTT.

The DNA for the CDR3 is TGTGCCATCAGTGAGGGGGCAGATTATCAGCCCCAGCATTTT. It yields the protein CAISEGADYQPQHF. The genes are TRBV10-3 and TRBJ1-5; tentatively, D is TRBD1 (5 bases). CDR3 length equals 14 residues. V was clipped by 2 bases and J by 5 bases, with 10 bases between them. Germline lookup yields CDR1 ENHRY and CDR2 SYGVKD.

V and J are TRBV19 and TRBJ1-1; the D gene is possibly TRBD1 (5 bases). Germline V gene lookup returns CDR1 LNHDA and CDR2 SQIVND (reference sequence). The CDR3 sequence is 15 residues long. V was shortened by 3 bases and J by 0 bases, with 11 bases between the two germline ends. CDR3 sequence reads: CASSIQGTMNTEAFF. The CDR3 nucleotides are TGTGCCAGTAGTATTCAGGGAACAATGAACACTGAAGCTTTCTTT.

The genes are TRBV7-8 and TRBJ2-7; 7 bases are shared with TRBD1. The CDR3 runs 14 residues. With V trimmed by 5 bases and J by 3 bases, 7 bases remained unmatched. Germline lookup yields CDR1 SGHVS and CDR2 FQNEAQ. DNA for the CDR3: TGTGCCAGCAGCACGACAGGGACAAACTACGAGCAGTACTTC. Its protein product is CASSTTGTNYEQYF. The variable domain in full, with the rest retrieved from reference TRBV7-8 and TRBJ2-7, is GAGVSQSPRYKVAKRGQDVALRCDPISGHVSLFWYQQALGQGPEFLTYFQNEAQLDKSGLPSDRFFAERPEGSVSTLKIQRTQQEDSAVYLCASSTTGTNYEQYFGPGTRLTVT.

The V gene is TRBV20-1, the J gene TRBJ2-6, with TRBD1 identical over 11 bases. The J segment lost 1 base and the V segment lost 3 bases, leaving 5 bases of the junction unmatched. The CDR3 consists of 17 residues. The germline V gene has CDR1 DFQATT and CDR2 SNEGSKA (reference sequence). CDR3 bases: TGCAGTGCTAGTACCGGGACAGGGGGATCTGGGGCCAACGTCCTGACTTTC. It translates to CSASTGTGGSGANVLTF.

This chain uses TRBV9 with TRBJ2-7; 12 bases align to TRBD2. Losses at the gene ends were 3 bases for V and 0 bases for J; bases not matched to a gene: 4. Germline lookup yields CDR1 SGDLS and CDR2 YYNGEE. There are 16 residues in the CDR3. CDR3 sequence reads: CASSATSGGTSYEQYF. CDR3 in DNA: TGTGCCAGCAGCGCAACTAGCGGGGGGACCTCCTACGAGCAGTACTTC.

This clone showed up just once. The chain carries TRBV15 and TRBJ1-1, with TRBD1 matching 7 bases. This CDR3 is 14 amino acids long. J was trimmed by 5 bases and V by 3 bases; bases with no gene match: 6. Germline V gene lookup returns CDR1 LNHNV and CDR2 YYDKDF (reference sequence). CDR3 sequence reads: CATSRRGQVTEAFF. CDR3 sequence (DNA): TGTGCCACCAGCAGGAGGGGGCAAGTAACTGAAGCTTTCTTT. The full variable domain, in which reference TRBV15 and TRBJ1-1 provide the parts outside the CDR3, is DAMVIQNPRYQVTQFGKPVTLSCSQTLNHNVMYWYQQKSSQAPKLLFHYYDKDFNNEADTPDNFQSRRPNTSFCFLDIRSPGLGDTAMYLCATSRRGQVTEAFFGQGTRLTVV.

In DNA form, the CDR3 reads TGTGCCAGCAGCTTAGAAGCGACAGGGGGGACCCAGTACTTC. Amino acids: CASSLEATGGTQYF. The chain has TRBV7-7 and TRBJ2-5, with TRBD1 matching over 9 bases. Germline V gene data show CDR1 as SSHAT and CDR2 as FNYEAQ (reference sequence). The CDR3 sequence is 14 residues long. V shed 1 base, J shed 7 bases, and the junction held 4 bases outside the gene matches.

This chain connects TRBV11-1 to TRBJ2-1; 8 bases are a match to TRBD2. V dropped 0 bases and J dropped 6; count of bases not matched to a gene: 4. The CDR3 length is 15 residues. The V gene's germline CDR1 is SGHAT and CDR2 FQDESV (reference sequence). CDR3 DNA: TGTGCCAGCAGCTTAGCCGGGACTAGAGGCAATGAGCAGTTCTTC. Translating gives CASSLAGTRGNEQFF.

The V call is TRBV28, the J call TRBJ1-2; possibly TRBD1 for D (6 bases). The germline V gene has CDR1 MDHEN and CDR2 SYDVKM. This CDR3 comprises 13 residues. Trimming cost V 4 bases and J 4 bases, with 10 bases left between them. The CDR3 sequence is CASSYREGYGYTF. DNA for the CDR3: TGTGCCAGCAGTTACAGGGAGGGCTATGGCTACACCTTC.

This clone was seen only once. The chain recombines TRBV2 with TRBJ1-1, with 7 bases lining up with TRBD1. CDR1 and CDR2 from the germline V gene are SNHLY and FYNNEI. This CDR3 is built from 16 residues. The ends lost 5 bases at V and 1 base at J; junction bases unmatched: 10. Here the CDR3 DNA reads TGTGCCAGCAGTCGGTACATACAGGGGCAGAACACTGAAGCTTTCTTT. Its protein product is CASSRYIQGQNTEAFF.

The J gene is TRBJ2-3, the V gene TRBV5-1, with TRBD2 matching over 10 bases. The V gene end was trimmed by 2 bases and the J gene end by 0 bases; junction bases not matched to a gene: 6. The germline V gene encodes CDR1 SGHRS and CDR2 YFSETQ. The CDR3 length is 17 residues. The CDR3 nucleotides are TGCGCCAGCAGCTTCTCTAGCGGGGGACCTAGCACAGATACGCAGTATTTT. Translating gives CASSFSSGGPSTDTQYF.

The chain carries TRBV5-1 and TRBJ1-1, with 11 bases identical to TRBD1. CDR1 and CDR2 (germline): SGHRS, YFSETQ. The CDR3 is 15 residues long. Losses at the gene ends were 1 base for V and 4 bases for J; bases not matched to a gene: 3. The CDR3 is CASSLSGTGGTEAFF. CDR3 coding DNA: TGCGCCAGCAGCTTGTCCGGGACAGGGGGCACTGAAGCTTTCTTT.

Many counts were recorded for this clone. The gene calls are TRBV13 and TRBJ2-3; TRBD1 is a possible D gene (6 bases). The CDR3 contains 16 residues. The V end was cut by 1 base, the J end by 3 bases, with 14 bases between. Germline CDR1 PRHDT, CDR2 FYEKMQ (reference sequence). In DNA, the CDR3 is TGTGCCAGCAGCTTAGTTCGTGGGGGCGGGACAGATACGCAGTATTTT. Translation gives CASSLVRGGGTDTQYF. The whole variable domain, remainder taken from reference TRBV13 and TRBJ2-3, is AAGVIQSPRHLIKEKRETATLKCYPIPRHDTVYWYQQGPGQDPQFLISFYEKMQSDKGSIPDRFSAQQFSDYHSELNMSSLELGDSALYFCASSLVRGGGTDTQYFGPGTRLTVL.

This chain links TRBV2 with TRBJ2-2; 8 nucleotides line up with TRBD2. Losses at the gene ends were 4 bases for V and 5 bases for J; bases not matched to a gene: 6. The CDR3 covers 15 residues. CDR1 is SNHLY, CDR2 FYNNEI, per germline. CDR3 bases: TGTGCCAGCAGTGGCGGGGGGCCGGTTACCGGGGAGCTGTTTTTT. Amino acids: CASSGGGPVTGELFF. Full variable domain (remainder filled in from reference TRBV2 and TRBJ2-2): EPEVTQTPSHQVTQMGQEVILRCVPISNHLYFYWYRQILGQKVEFLVSFYNNEISEKSEIFDDQFSVERPDGSNFTLKIRSTKLEDSAMYFCASSGGGPVTGELFFGEGSRLTVL.

The chain recombines TRBV3-1 (or the pseudogene TRBV3-2) with TRBJ1-6; the match to TRBD1 covers 10 bases. The CDR3 loop spans 15 amino acids. Germline CDR1 and CDR2: LGHDT and YNNKEL (reference sequence). Germline trimming cut 1 base from V and 10 bases from J; bases unmatched to any gene: 4. The CDR3 reads CASSQGPGQGSPLHF. CDR3 DNA: TGTGCCAGCAGCCAAGGCCCGGGACAGGGGTCACCCCTCCACTTT.

The V gene is TRBV9, the J gene TRBJ2-7; 10 bases agree with TRBD1. J lost 2 bases, V lost 3 bases, and 5 bases had no gene match. The CDR3 sequence is 15 residues long. Germline CDR1 SGDLS, CDR2 YYNGEE. DNA for the CDR3: TGTGCCAGCAGCGCCTTTGGACAGGGGGCCTACGAGCAGTACTTC. As protein: CASSAFGQGAYEQYF.

This chain uses TRBV6-2 or TRBV6-3 with TRBJ1-5; 9 bases line up with TRBD1. This CDR3 is built from 18 residues. The V segment lost 2 bases and the J segment 5 bases; nucleotides outside the gene matches: 13. Germline loops: CDR1 MNHEY, CDR2 SVGEGT. CDR3 coding DNA: TGTGCCAGCAGTTACGGACAGGGGTCCGTACCCGGAGATCAGCCCCAGCATTTT. It is translated as CASSYGQGSVPGDQPQHF.

The V call is TRBV6-2 or TRBV6-3, the J call TRBJ2-1; D possibly corresponds to TRBD1 (7 bases). The CDR3 runs to 16 residues. Trimming removed 6 bases from V and 0 bases from J, with 15 bases in between. Germline V gene data show CDR1 as MNHEY and CDR2 as SVGEGT. This chain's CDR3 is CASSLRGASSYNEQFF. The CDR3 nucleotides are TGTGCCAGCAGCCTCAGGGGGGCGAGCTCCTACAATGAGCAGTTCTTC.

This chain joins TRBV11-3 and TRBJ2-1; D remains unclear. V was trimmed by 2 bases and J by 5 bases, leaving 7 bases between them. From germline, CDR1 is SGHNT and CDR2 YENEEA. The CDR3 covers 13 residues. In DNA, the CDR3 is TGTGCCAGCAGCTTACCCTCTCACAATGAGCAGTTCTTC. This translates into CASSLPSHNEQFF.

V usage is TRBV6-5 and J usage is TRBJ1-4; D unclear. V lost 2 bases to trimming and J lost 10 bases, with 14 bases between them. This CDR3 comprises 14 residues. CDR1 is MNHEY, CDR2 SVGAGI, per germline. CDR3 protein: CASSYSVQEPKLFF. In DNA form, the CDR3 reads TGTGCCAGCAGTTACAGCGTACAAGAGCCAAAACTGTTTTTT.

This clone appeared a few times. CDR3 sequence (DNA): TGTGCCAGCAGTGAAACGGCTGCAGGGATTGGCTACACCTTC. Amino acid sequence: CASSETAAGIGYTF. The chain has TRBV2 and TRBJ1-2, with D perhaps TRBD1 (5 bases). The V end lost 2 bases, the J end lost 7 bases, and 14 bases lay between the germline ends. The V gene's germline CDR1 is SNHLY and CDR2 FYNNEI. The CDR3 is made up of 14 amino acids. The variable domain in full, completed from reference TRBV2 and TRBJ1-2, reads EPEVTQTPSHQVTQMGQEVILRCVPISNHLYFYWYRQILGQKVEFLVSFYNNEISEKSEIFDDQFSVERPDGSNFTLKIRSTKLEDSAMYFCASSETAAGIGYTFGSGTRLTVV.

This chain uses TRBV6-4 with TRBJ2-7, with 9 bases identical to TRBD1. The CDR3 has 16 amino acids. V dropped 0 bases and J dropped 5; count of bases not matched to a gene: 8. Germline V CDR1 and CDR2: MRHNA, SNTAGT. CDR3 region: CASSDSGTGSGDEQYF. The CDR3 region has the DNA TGTGCCAGCAGTGACTCCGGGACAGGGAGCGGGGACGAGCAGTACTTC.

This clone has a single count. This sample includes further DNA sequences coding for the same CDR3. The rearrangement joins TRBV9 to TRBJ2-1, with TRBD2 identical over 9 bases. J lost 3 bases, V lost 3 bases, and 7 bases had no gene match. CDR1 and CDR2 (germline): SGDLS, YYNGEE. The CDR3 has 16 residues. In nucleotides, the CDR3 is TGTGCCAGCAGCGCGCCTAGCGGGGCGAGCTACAATGAGCAGTTCTTC. It specifies CASSAPSGASYNEQFF. The variable domain in full, completed from reference TRBV9 and TRBJ2-1, reads DSGVTQTPKHLITATGQRVTLRCSPRSGDLSVYWYQQSLDQGLQFLIQYYNGEERAKGNILERFSAQQFPDLHSELNLSSLELGDSALYFCASSAPSGASYNEQFFGPGTRLTVL.